Below are 17 T cell receptor beta chains sequenced from a single sample in a study of shared clonotypes between healthy human individuals. Assay used: immunoSEQ multiplex PCR; TCRdb lists only in-frame clones, some missing. The sample records around 2,000,000 clones, 90% to 95% being singletons. The sequenced sample consisted of naive CD4+ T cells sorted from blood. The subset denotes: CD45RA+ positively selected. The receptor source for this set is a young man in good health.

V gene TRBV10-3 combines with J gene TRBJ1-4; 9 bases line up with TRBD1. This CDR3 comprises 14 residues. Germline lookup yields CDR1 ENHRY and CDR2 SYGVKD. J was trimmed by 5 bases and V by 6 bases; bases with no gene match: 4. CDR3 nucleotides: TGTGCCATCAGGGGACAGGGTCAAAATGAAAAACTGTTTTTT. It specifies CAIRGQGQNEKLFF.

V usage is TRBV6-5 and J usage is TRBJ1-1; no clear D gene. The CDR3 spans 15 residues. The ends were cut back, 0 bases at V and 3 bases at J, with 11 bases in the middle. Per germline, CDR1 MNHEY and CDR2 SVGAGI. The CDR3 protein is CASSYSGTVHTEAFF. The CDR3 DNA reads as TGTGCCAGCAGTTACTCGGGCACGGTTCACACTGAAGCTTTCTTT.

This clone was seen only once. The same CDR3 is also encoded by other DNA sequences in this sample. The CDR3 DNA follows: TGCGCCAGCAGCGCGGACACTTACAATGAGCAGTTCTTC. Translating it yields CASSADTYNEQFF. V usage is TRBV5-1 and J usage is TRBJ2-1; the D gene is possibly TRBD1 (5 bases). Trimming took 4 bases from V and 4 from J, leaving 9 bases between them. Germline CDR1 and CDR2: SGHRS and YFSETQ. The CDR3 loop spans 13 amino acids.

The chain joins TRBV30 to TRBJ2-5; D is uncertain. Trimming took 0 bases from V and 4 from J, leaving 9 bases between them. The CDR3 runs to 13 residues. Per the germline V gene, CDR1 is GTSNPN and CDR2 is SVGIG (reference sequence). The CDR3 region has the DNA TGTGCCTGGAGTGTTCCGAGCCCAGAGACCCAGTACTTC. Residues: CAWSVPSPETQYF.

The chain couples TRBV5-1 to TRBJ1-1, with 8 nucleotides matching TRBD1. J was trimmed by 10 bases and V by 4 bases; bases with no gene match: 6. CDR1 is SGHRS, CDR2 YFSETQ, per germline. The CDR3 sequence is 12 residues long. The CDR3 reads CASSEDRAVAFF. The DNA of the CDR3 is TGCGCCAGCAGCGAGGACAGGGCTGTAGCTTTCTTT.

This clone was counted once. The rearrangement links TRBV7-2 to TRBJ2-1; no reliable D call. The germline V and J ends were trimmed by 5 bases and 5 bases, with 22 bases remaining between them. CDR1 and CDR2 from the germline V gene are SGHTA and FQGNSA. The CDR3 is made up of 17 amino acids. The CDR3 nucleotides are TGTGCCAGCAGCCGGAACCCAACTATTCCTCGCGACAATGAGCAGTTCTTC. It encodes CASSRNPTIPRDNEQFF.

The J gene is TRBJ1-6, the V gene TRBV5-1; 8 nucleotides agree with TRBD1. Germline loops: CDR1 SGHRS, CDR2 YFSETQ. There are 15 residues in the CDR3. Trimming removed 0 bases from V and 10 bases from J; junction bases left unmatched: 6. The chain's CDR3 is CASSLETGERSPLHF. CDR3 sequence (DNA): TGCGCCAGCAGCTTGGAGACAGGGGAACGATCACCCCTCCACTTT.

V gene TRBV20-1 combines with J gene TRBJ2-7; the D gene is possibly TRBD2 (5 bases). CDR3 length: 11 residues. Germline CDR1 is DFQATT and CDR2 is SNEGSKA (reference sequence). With 5 bases removed from V and 8 bases from J, the gap between germline ends came to 13 bases. The CDR3, as DNA: TGCAGTGCTGTTACAGCGGAGAAGCAGTACTTC. It is translated as CSAVTAEKQYF.

This chain connects TRBV5-1 to TRBJ2-2; 9 bases agree with TRBD1. Trimming cost V 3 bases and J 6 bases; bases outside gene matches: 6. The CDR3 is 15 residues long. The V gene's germline CDR1 is SGHRS and CDR2 YFSETQ. The CDR3 DNA reads as TGCGCCAGCAGCTGGAGGACAGGGGTGCCCGGGGAGCTGTTTTTT. Residues: CASSWRTGVPGELFF. Together with reference TRBV5-1 and TRBJ2-2, the CDR3 gives the full variable domain: KAGVTQTPRYLIKTRGQQVTLSCSPISGHRSVSWYQQTPGQGLQFLFEYFSETQRNKGNFPGRFSGRQFSNSRSEMNVSTLELGDSALYLCASSWRTGVPGELFFGEGSRLTVL.

J is TRBJ1-1 and V is TRBV6-1, with D possibly being TRBD1 (6 bases). Germline V gives CDR1 MNHNS, CDR2 SASEGT. V shed 0 bases and J shed 2 bases, with 16 bases lying between them. CDR3 size: 17 residues. The CDR3 DNA is TGTGCCAGCAGTGAAGCAATTAACAGGGTTGGTAACACTGAAGCTTTCTTT. Its translation is CASSEAINRVGNTEAFF.

This sequence joins TRBV11-2 and TRBJ1-6; D remains unclear. In germline, CDR1 is SGHAT, CDR2 FQNNGV. This CDR3 has 13 amino acids. Between the trimmed V and J ends, which lost 5 bases and 10 bases, there was a span of 12 bases. CDR3 loop: CASSRGVSSPLHF. The DNA of the CDR3 is TGTGCCAGCAGCCGGGGAGTCAGCTCACCCCTCCACTTT.

Points on this clone: This sample also contains other DNA sequences that code for the same CDR3. This sequence joins TRBV5-1 and TRBJ2-3; 11 nucleotides match TRBD1. Per the germline V gene, CDR1 is SGHRS and CDR2 is YFSETQ. CDR3 length: 15 amino acids. The junction had 2 bases not matched to a gene; V was cut back by 0 bases and J by 5 bases. Here the CDR3 DNA reads TGCGCCAGCAGCTTGGCGGGACAGGGGGTAGATACGCAGTATTTT. It encodes CASSLAGQGVDTQYF.

As to this clone: Just one base apart from a much larger clone, this may be a read error. V gene TRBV7-2 combines with J gene TRBJ2-7; D gene unclear. The V and J ends lost 1 base and 3 bases respectively, with 7 bases between them. This CDR3 has 13 residues. The germline V gene encodes CDR1 SGHTA and CDR2 FQGNSA. CDR3 amino acids: CASSLEQFYEQYF. CDR3 DNA sequence: TGTGCCAGCAGCTTAGAACAGTTCTACGAGCAGTACTTC.

The chain is built from TRBV7-2 and TRBJ2-2; no clear D gene. CDR1 is SGHTA, CDR2 FQGNSA, per germline. The V end was cut by 2 bases, the J end by 2 bases, with 9 bases between. The CDR3 is 15 amino acids. The CDR3 coding sequence is TGTGCCAGCAGCTTATCGGGTAGTAACACCGGGGAGCTGTTTTTT. Its protein is CASSLSGSNTGELFF.

The DNA of the CDR3 is TGTGCCAGCACCCACAGGGCCCACAAGACTTATAATTCACCCCTCCACTTT. Its translation is CASTHRAHKTYNSPLHF. The rearrangement uses TRBV2 and TRBJ1-6, with D maybe TRBD1 (6 bases). CDR1 and CDR2 (germline): SNHLY, FYNNEI. The CDR3 runs to 17 residues. The germline V and J ends were trimmed by 7 bases and 4 bases, with 20 bases remaining between them.

CDR3 DNA sequence: TGTGCCAGCACCGGACTATTGGAGACCCAGTACTTC. Translation: CASTGLLETQYF. The chain recombines TRBV5-8 with TRBJ2-5; TRBD2 is a possible D gene (6 bases). V lost 6 bases to trimming and J lost 5 bases, with 11 bases between them. The CDR3 consists of 12 residues. CDR1 SGHTS and CDR2 YDEGEE come from the germline V gene.

This chain connects TRBV6-5 to TRBJ1-3; tentative D call: TRBD1 (6 bases). The germline V gene encodes CDR1 MNHEY and CDR2 SVGAGI. V was pared by 4 bases and J by 3 bases, with 10 bases between. The CDR3 contains 14 residues. CDR3 bases: TGTGCCAGCAGTTCGGGGGGCTATGGAAACACCATATATTTT. Residues: CASSSGGYGNTIYF.